This T cell receptor beta chain is drawn from a study of T-cell reconstitution after alpha-beta-depleted transplantation in children. Study results and caveats: Among T cells one year after transplant, newly produced cells accounted for most counts and diversity. Recipient T cells and thymic progenitors that survived gave rise to the high TCRbeta diversity observed at day 60 in some patients. Approximately two months post-transplant, alpha-beta T cells reportedly originated from several hundred expanded graft clones.

In this sample, this clonotype turned up a few times. The antigen is undetermined. Preparation of the TCRbeta library involved a method that used unique molecular identifiers. A single record per CDR3 protein comes from TCRdb applying MiXCR to the PCR reads. The sample lists about 1,000,000 distinct CDR3 sequences, about 31% occurring once. The germline V and J ends were trimmed by 0 bases and 0 bases, with 10 bases remaining between them. CDR1 and CDR2 (germline): SGHKS, YYEKEE (reference sequence). The CDR3 extends over 15 amino acids. The V gene is TRBV5-5, the J gene TRBJ2-7; D is unresolved. The TCR comes from a boy in the first two years of life who had a stem cell transplant for SCID, so the T cells may come from the graft donor. The sample consisted of PBMCs, mostly from graft donor cells, taken 360 days after TCRalphabeta/CD19-depleted stem cell transplant. In DNA, the CDR3 is TGTGCCAGCAGCTTGGGGGTTAGGAGCTCCTACGAGCAGTACTTC. Its protein is CASSLGVRSSYEQYF.